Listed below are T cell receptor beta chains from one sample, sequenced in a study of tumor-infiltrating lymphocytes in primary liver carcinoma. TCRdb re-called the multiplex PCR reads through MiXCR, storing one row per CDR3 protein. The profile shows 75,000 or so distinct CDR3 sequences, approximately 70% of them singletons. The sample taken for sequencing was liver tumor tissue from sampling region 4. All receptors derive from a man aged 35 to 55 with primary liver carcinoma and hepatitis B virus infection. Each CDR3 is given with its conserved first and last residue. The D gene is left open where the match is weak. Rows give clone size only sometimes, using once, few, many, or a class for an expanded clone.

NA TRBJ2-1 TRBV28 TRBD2 CASSLQFSGRRAYNEQFF TGTGCCAGCAGTTTACAATTTAGCGGGAGGAGAGCCTACAATGAGCAGTTCTTC
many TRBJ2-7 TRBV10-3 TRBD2 CAIQREGSYEQYF TGTGCCATCCAGCGGGAGGGCTCCTACGAGCAGTACTTC
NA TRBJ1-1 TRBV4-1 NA CASSKVTGGTEAFF TGCGCCAGCAGCAAAGTAACGGGGGGGACTGAGGCTTTCTTT
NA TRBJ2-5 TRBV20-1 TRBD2 CTAREVAGLSFMETQYF TGCACTGCCAGAGAGGTAGCGGGTCTTTCCTTTATGGAGACCCAGTACTTC
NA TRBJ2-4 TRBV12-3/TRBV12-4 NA CVSSPSENGIQYF TGTGTCAGCAGTCCATCTGAGAACGGCATTCAGTATTTC
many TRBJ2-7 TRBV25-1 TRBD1 CASSALPGQGWNEQYF TGTGCCAGCAGTGCCCTGCCGGGACAGGGTTGGAACGAGCAGTACTTC
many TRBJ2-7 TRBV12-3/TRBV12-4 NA CASSLSRGSYEQYF TGTGCCAGCAGTTTGTCCAGGGGTTCCTACGAGCAGTACTTC
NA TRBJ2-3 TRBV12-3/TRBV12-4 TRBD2 CASSASLGLACGITDTQYF TGTGCCAGCAGTGCGTCTCTGGGACTAGCGTGCGGAATAACAGATACGCAGTATTTT
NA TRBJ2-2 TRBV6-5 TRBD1 CASRAGQGYTGELFF TGTGCCAGCCGGGCGGGACAGGGGTACACCGGGGAGCTGTTTTTT
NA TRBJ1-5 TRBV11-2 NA CACSTGWFPEPQHF TGTGCCTGCAGCACCGGATGGTTTCCAGAGCCCCAGCATTTT
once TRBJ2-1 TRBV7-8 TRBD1 CASRPTGTGSNEQFF TGTGCCAGCAGACCCACCGGGACAGGGAGTAATGAGCAGTTCTTC
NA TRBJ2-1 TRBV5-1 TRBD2 CASSLGGLAPEQFF TGCGCCAGCAGCTTGGGAGGACTAGCGCCAGAGCAGTTCTTC
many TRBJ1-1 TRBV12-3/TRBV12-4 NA CASSLALAANTEAFF TGTGCCAGCAGTTTAGCTCTGGCGGCGAACACTGAAGCTTTCTTT
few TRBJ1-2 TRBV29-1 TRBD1 CSVAVGTDLNYGYTF TGCAGCGTTGCTGTCGGGACAGACCTTAACTATGGTTACACCTTC
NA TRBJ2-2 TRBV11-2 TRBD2 CASSAGLAVSPTGELFF TGTGCCAGCAGCGCGGGACTAGCGGTCTCTCCGACCGGGGAGCTGTTTTTC
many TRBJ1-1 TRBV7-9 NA CASSSSGGTEAFF TGTGCCAGCAGCTCAAGTGGGGGTACTGAAGCTTTCTTT
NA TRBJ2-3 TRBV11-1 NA CASSKGVAVSTDTKYF TGTGCCAGCAGCAAGGGAGTAGCGGTCAGCACAGATACGAAGTATTTT
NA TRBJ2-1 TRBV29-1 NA CCVGNGGRIRGSYNEQFF TGCTGTGTTGGTAATGGCGGGAGAATCAGGGGCTCCTACAATGAGCAGTTCTTC
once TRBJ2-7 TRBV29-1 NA CNIGGRDEQYF TGCAACATTGGAGGCCGGGACGAGCAGTACTTT
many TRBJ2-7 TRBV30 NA CAWTLVNENEQYF TGTGCCTGGACCCTAGTAAACGAAAACGAGCAGTACTTC
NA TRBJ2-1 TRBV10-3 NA CSISESRTANEQFF TGTTCCATCAGTGAGTCTAGGACGGCCAATGAGCAGTTCTTC
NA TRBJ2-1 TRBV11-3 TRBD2 CASSLSGTSGRCKQFF TGCGCCAGCAGCTTATCAGGGACTAGCGGGAGATGTAAACAGTTCTTC
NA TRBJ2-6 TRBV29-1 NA CSVATGTGTNIPTF NA
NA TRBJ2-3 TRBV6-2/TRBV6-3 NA CASSPSSTTLTAAQYF TGTGCCAGCAGTCCCTCCTCGACCACCCTCACAGCTGCGCAGTATTTT
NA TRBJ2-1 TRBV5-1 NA CASSLGASYSEQFF TGCGCCAGCAGCTTGGGGGCTTCCTACAGTGAGCAGTTCTTC
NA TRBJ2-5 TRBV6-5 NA CTSSLTPEQRQYF TGTACCAGCAGTCTAACTCCGGAACAGCGTCAGTACTTC
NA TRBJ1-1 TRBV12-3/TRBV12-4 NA CASSCGATEAFF TGTGCCTCCAGTTGTGGGGCCACTGAAGCTTTCTTT
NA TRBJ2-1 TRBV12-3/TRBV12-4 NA CASSFLATSGTSHNEQFF TGTGCCAGCAGTTTTCTTGCTACCTCCGGGACTTCCCACAATGAGCAGTTCTTC
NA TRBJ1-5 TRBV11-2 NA CARSQSINPGGQHQHF TGTGCTAGAAGCCAAAGCATTAATCCGGGGGGCCAGCACCAGCATTTT
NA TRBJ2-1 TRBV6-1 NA CAGSGDWRREQLF TGTGCCGGCAGTGGGGACTGGCGGCGTGAGCAGCTCTTC
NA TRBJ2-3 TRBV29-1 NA CSVSPGTAIQPQYF TGCAGCGTTTCACCCGGGACGGCGATTCAGCCCCAGTATTTT
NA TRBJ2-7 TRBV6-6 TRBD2 CASSYLASGGSSGERYEQYF TGTGCCAGCAGTTACCTGGCTTCGGGGGGGTCTAGCGGAGAACGCTACGAGCAGTACTTC
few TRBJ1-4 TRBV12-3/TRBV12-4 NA CASWLGHGEKLFF TGTGCCAGCTGGCTGGGACATGGCGAAAAACTGTTTTTT
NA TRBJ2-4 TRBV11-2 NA CANSFRLEGRAKNIQYF TGTGCCAACAGCTTCCGACTAGAGGGAAGGGCCAAAAACATTCAGTATTTC
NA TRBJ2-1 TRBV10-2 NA CASNEPGLTSYNEQFF TGCGCCAGCAATGAGCCGGGACTGACCTCCTACAATGAGCAGTTCTTC
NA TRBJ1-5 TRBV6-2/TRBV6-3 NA CAGSHYGQGLENQPQHF TGTGCCGGCAGTCACTATGGGCAGGGGTTAGAGAATCAGCCCCAGCATTTT
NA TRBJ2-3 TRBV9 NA CASSVEGSGDTQYF TGTGCCAGCAGCGTAGAGGGGAGCGGTGATACGCAGTATTTT
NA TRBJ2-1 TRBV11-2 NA CASGLVSGGSRQETQFF TGTGCCAGCGGTTTAGTCAGTGGGGGCAGTCGGCAAGAGACCCAGTTCTTC
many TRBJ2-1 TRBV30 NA CAWVRDSNEQFF TGTGCCTGGGTCCGGGACTCCAATGAGCAGTTCTTC
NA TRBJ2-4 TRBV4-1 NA CASSQDPPGLDAKNIQYF TGCGCCAGCAGTCAAGATCCCCCAGGCCTCGACGCCAAAAACATTCAGTACTTC
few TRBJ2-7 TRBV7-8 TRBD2 CASSSLAGPYEQYF TGTGCCAGCAGTTCCCTAGCGGGACCCTACGAGCAGTACTTC
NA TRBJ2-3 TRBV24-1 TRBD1 CATSDSRARGRPDTQYF TGTGCCACCAGTGATTCTCGGGCCAGGGGGCGCCCAGATACGCAGTATTTT
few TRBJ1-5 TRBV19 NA CASSFWPEDYSNQPQHF TGTGCCAGTAGTTTCTGGCCTGAAGATTATAGCAATCAGCCCCAGCATTTT
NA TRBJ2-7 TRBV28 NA CASSFQAGSYEQYF TGTGCCAGCAGTTTTCAAGCCGGGAGCTACGAACAGTACTTC
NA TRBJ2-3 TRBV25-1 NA CASSDGSSGTDTQYF TGTGCCAGCAGTGACGGGAGTAGCGGCACAGATACGCAGTATTTT
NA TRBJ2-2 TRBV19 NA CASRLDRPTGELFF TGTGCCAGTAGACTCGACAGGCCCACCGGGGAGCTGTTTTTT
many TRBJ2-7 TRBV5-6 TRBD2 CASSFDSGRAIEQYF TGTGCCAGCAGCTTTGACAGCGGGAGGGCCATCGAGCAGTACTTC
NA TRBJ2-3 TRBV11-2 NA CASSLDRPPDTQCF TGCGCCAGCAGCTTAGATCGCCCCCCAGATACGCAGTGTTTT